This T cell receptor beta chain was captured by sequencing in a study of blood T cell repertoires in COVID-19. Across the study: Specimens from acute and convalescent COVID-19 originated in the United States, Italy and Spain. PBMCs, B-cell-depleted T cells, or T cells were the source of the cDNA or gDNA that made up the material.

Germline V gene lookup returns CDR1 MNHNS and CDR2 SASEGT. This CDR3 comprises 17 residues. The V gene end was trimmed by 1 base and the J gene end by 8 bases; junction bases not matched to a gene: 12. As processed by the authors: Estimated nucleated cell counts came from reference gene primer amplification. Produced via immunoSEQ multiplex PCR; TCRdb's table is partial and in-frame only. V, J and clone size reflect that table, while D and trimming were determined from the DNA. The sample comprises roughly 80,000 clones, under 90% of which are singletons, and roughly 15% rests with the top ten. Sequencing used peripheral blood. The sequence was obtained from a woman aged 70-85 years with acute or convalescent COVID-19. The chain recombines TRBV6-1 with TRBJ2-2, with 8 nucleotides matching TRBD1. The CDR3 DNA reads TGTGCCAGCAGTGAAGGCGACAGGGGAAGAGCCGGTGGGGAGCTGTTTTTT. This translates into CASSEGDRGRAGGELFF.